This entry describes one T cell receptor beta chain. The data stem from a study of CD8+ T cells in alopecia areata. Trimming cost V 1 base and J 5 bases, with 8 bases left between them. The germline V gene has CDR1 SGHVS and CDR2 FQNEAQ. The CDR3 length is 13 residues. Treatment in this sample: oral pan-JAK inhibitor, 5-10 mg twice daily. The sequencing template was cDNA reverse transcribed from extracted RNA. The table came from immunoSEQ multiplex PCR; TCRdb's copy has only in-frame clones and leaves some out. Among some 180,000 clones listed, 40% to 65% were seen once. The sample here was CD8+ T cells sorted from blood, taken at week 52, from a patient treated with tofacitinib. The receptor's source is a human donor with alopecia areata. The V and J genes are TRBV7-8 and TRBJ1-2; no clear D gene. The CDR3 is CASSLEAKYGYTF. The CDR3 DNA follows: TGTGCCAGCAGCTTAGAGGCGAAATATGGCTACACCTTC.